This T cell receptor beta chain was retrieved from a study of T-cell memory formation after mild COVID-19. The germline V gene encodes CDR1 SEHNR and CDR2 FQNEAQ (reference sequence). The CDR3 runs 15 residues. Unmatched junction bases numbered 9, after V lost 5 bases and J lost 6 bases. One entry per CDR3 protein results from TCRdb running MiXCR on the 5' RACE reads. Among tens of thousands of distinct CDR3 sequences listed, 7.3% were seen once. The sample holds many counts of this clonotype. Its antigen remains unidentified. Study outcomes and limitations: Among contracting clones, CD4+ were mainly CM/EM and CD8+ enriched in EMRA. Researchers found some responding clones in pre-infection memory, a sign that cross-reactive memory joined.

The receptor's source is a young man who had mild COVID-19 (a few samples of this study predate the infection). Cell type and time point are not known. Sequencing was performed on PBMCs or a T cell subset sorted from them (not recorded which). The rearrangement uses TRBV7-9 and TRBJ2-1; 8 bases match TRBD2. The DNA of the CDR3 is TGTGCCAGCAGCCCCCGGGGGGGCCGAGGCAATGAGCAGTTCTTC. It encodes CASSPRGGRGNEQFF.